The present TCR beta chain was sequenced within a study of cytomegalovirus exposure and HLA in healthy donors. Background on the study: Roughly 180 million T cells yielded 120 million or so unique TCR beta sequences, as an earlier analysis found.

PCR employed 60 Vbeta and 13 Jbeta primers. The method was immunoSEQ multiplex PCR; TCRdb's version includes in-frame clones alone and lacks a portion of them. The sample has over 120,000 clones; roughly three quarters are singletons. Everyone who donated was a healthy bone marrow donor. The sequence came from a female donor in good health and CMV-seronegative. Material: PBMCs.

The DNA for the CDR3 is TGTGCCAGTAGTATAGAGGCGGGAAAGGCAGATACGCAGTATTTT. Its protein product is CASSIEAGKADTQYF. The chain uses TRBV19 and TRBJ2-3, with a possible D match to TRBD2 (6 bases). V was clipped by 0 bases and J by 4 bases, with 11 bases between them. Germline V gene data show CDR1 as LNHDA and CDR2 as SQIVND (reference sequence). The CDR3 covers 15 residues.